These 18 T cell receptor beta chains were sequenced from one sample in a study of T-cell reconstitution after alpha-beta-depleted transplantation in children. During its preparation, the TCRbeta library received unique molecular identifiers. Using its own MiXCR run on the PCR reads, TCRdb lists one record per CDR3 protein. The sample yields 330,000 or so distinct CDR3 sequences, 9% to 12% seen once. The sample consisted of PBMCs from the stem cell graft donor, taken from the stem cell graft. The receptors originated from a human donor who donated a stem cell graft to a child with acute lymphoblastic leukemia.

The CDR3 region is CASLSTSGSTNEQFF. The CDR3 coding sequence is TGCGCCAGCCTTTCCACTAGCGGGAGCACGAATGAGCAGTTCTTC. This rearrangement joins TRBV5-1 to TRBJ2-1; 11 nucleotides line up with TRBD2. CDR3 length: 15 amino acids. Trimming removed 7 bases from V and 7 bases from J; junction bases left unmatched: 10. The germline CDR1 and CDR2 sequences are SGHRS and YFSETQ. The variable domain in full, with the rest retrieved from reference TRBV5-1 and TRBJ2-1, is KAGVTQTPRYLIKTRGQQVTLSCSPISGHRSVSWYQQTPGQGLQFLFEYFSETQRNKGNFPGRFSGRQFSNSRSEMNVSTLELGDSALYLCASLSTSGSTNEQFFGPGTRLTVL.

The rearrangement links TRBV19 to TRBJ2-5; D may be TRBD1 or TRBD2 (6 bases each). V lost 1 base, J lost 0 bases, and 9 bases lay in between. Germline CDR1 is LNHDA and CDR2 is SQIVND (reference sequence). CDR3 length: 15 residues. The CDR3 nucleotides read TGTGCCAGTAGTATAGGCGGGACAAACCAAGAGACCCAGTACTTC. Residues: CASSIGGTNQETQYF.

There are a few counts of this clonotype. The V gene is TRBV28, the J gene TRBJ2-7; D is unclear. This CDR3 has 17 residues. Per the germline V gene, CDR1 is MDHEN and CDR2 is SYDVKM. V gave up 3 bases and J gave up 0 bases, with 18 bases separating them. The CDR3 coding sequence is TGTGCCAGCAGTTTTAGTACCGGATACTCGAGCTCCTACGAGCAGTACTTC. Its protein is CASSFSTGYSSSYEQYF.

CDR3 in amino acids: CSARSGVYNQPQHF. The CDR3 DNA sequence: TGCAGTGCTAGAAGTGGGGTCTACAATCAGCCCCAGCATTTT. The chain links TRBV20-1 to TRBJ1-5; D unresolved. Germline lookup yields CDR1 DFQATT and CDR2 SNEGSKA (reference sequence). Deletions cut 2 bases from V and 3 bases from J, with 11 bases between. The CDR3 has 14 residues.

The table lists this clonotype with a few counts. The rearrangement links TRBV5-1 to TRBJ2-5, with D perhaps being TRBD1 or TRBD2 (6 bases each). The CDR3 contains 17 residues. V was cut by 2 bases and J by 1 base, with 18 bases left in between. CDR1 and CDR2 (germline): SGHRS, YFSETQ. The CDR3 DNA reads as TGCGCCAGCAGCTTAGGGGGGCTACAGGACCGCCAAGAGACCCAGTACTTC. It yields the protein CASSLGGLQDRQETQYF.

This clonotype was seen repeatedly, ten times or more. V is TRBV11-1 and J is TRBJ2-2; TRBD2 agrees at 9 bases. There are 16 residues in the CDR3. J lost 5 bases, V lost 6 bases, and 10 bases had no gene match. Germline CDR1 is SGHAT and CDR2 is FQDESV (reference sequence). The CDR3: CASRKIAGAGTGELFF. In DNA, the CDR3 is TGTGCCAGCAGGAAGATAGCGGGAGCCGGGACCGGGGAGCTGTTTTTT.

The V call is TRBV7-9, the J call TRBJ2-3; D is undetermined. V shed 5 bases and J shed 5 bases, with 14 bases lying between them. The germline V gene encodes CDR1 SEHNR and CDR2 FQNEAQ (reference sequence). The CDR3 is 14 residues long. Here the CDR3 reads CASSPISGRDTQYF. The CDR3 DNA follows: TGTGCCAGCAGCCCTATTAGTGGTCGAGATACGCAGTATTTT. Complete variable domain (other parts from reference TRBV7-9 and TRBJ2-3): DTGVSQNPRHKITKRGQNVTFRCDPISEHNRLYWYRQTLGQGPEFLTYFQNEAQLEKSRLLSDRFSAERPKGSFSTLEIQRTEQGDSAMYLCASSPISGRDTQYFGPGTRLTVL.

This clonotype was observed many times. The J gene is TRBJ1-3, the V gene TRBV4-3, with 8 bases fitting TRBD1. Losses at the gene ends were 3 bases for V and 4 bases for J; bases not matched to a gene: 11. From germline, CDR1 is LGHNA and CDR2 YSLEER. The CDR3 is 17 amino acids. In DNA form, the CDR3 reads TGCGCCAGCAGCCACGCGGTTGAAGGGACAGGCGGAAACACCATATATTTT. It encodes CASSHAVEGTGGNTIYF.

This clonotype was found many times. This chain links TRBV29-1 with TRBJ2-7; maybe TRBD1 (6 bases). The CDR3 length is 12 residues. V shed 3 bases and J shed 1 base, with 7 bases lying between them. Germline V CDR1 and CDR2: SQVTM, ANQGSEA. This CDR3 is CSVERGSYEQYF. In nucleotides, the CDR3 is TGCAGCGTTGAGAGGGGGTCCTACGAGCAGTACTTC.

The rearrangement links TRBV20-1 to TRBJ2-1; TRBD1 is a possible D gene (6 bases). CDR1 is DFQATT, CDR2 SNEGSKA, per germline (reference sequence). V was clipped by 5 bases and J by 1 base, with 15 bases between them. The CDR3 contains 15 residues. The CDR3 protein is CSASRTVSSYNEQFF. The CDR3 DNA follows: TGCAGTGCTTCCCGGACAGTCTCATCCTACAATGAGCAGTTCTTC.

This clonotype was counted only a few times. J is TRBJ2-1 and V is TRBV11-2, with 8 bases matching TRBD2. The CDR3 is made up of 16 amino acids. With V trimmed by 5 bases and J by 3 bases, 9 bases remained unmatched. The V gene's germline CDR1 is SGHAT and CDR2 FQNNGV. CDR3 DNA sequence: TGTGCCAGCAGCCCGATAGCGGGACCCCTCTACAATGAGCAGTTCTTC. This sequence encodes CASSPIAGPLYNEQFF.

The gene calls are TRBV5-1 and TRBJ2-3; 8 nucleotides agree with TRBD2. This CDR3 has 17 residues. V gave up 4 bases and J gave up 4 bases; unmatched junction bases: 14. The V gene's germline CDR1 is SGHRS and CDR2 YFSETQ. Written as DNA, the CDR3 is TGCGCCAGCAGCATAGACGCACCGGGAGGGATCGCAGATACGCAGTATTTT. Translated, it gives CASSIDAPGGIADTQYF. Full variable domain (remainder filled in from reference TRBV5-1 and TRBJ2-3): KAGVTQTPRYLIKTRGQQVTLSCSPISGHRSVSWYQQTPGQGLQFLFEYFSETQRNKGNFPGRFSGRQFSNSRSEMNVSTLELGDSALYLCASSIDAPGGIADTQYFGPGTRLTVL.

This clonotype was counted many times. CDR3 DNA: TGTGCCAGCAGCCGGCAAAGCGAAGGTGGCGCAGATACGCAGTATTTT. It codes for CASSRQSEGGADTQYF. The chain carries TRBV28 and TRBJ2-3; D unclear. CDR1 is MDHEN and CDR2 is SYDVKM in the germline V gene. Trimming shortened V by 6 bases and J by 4 bases, and 20 bases separated the two germline ends. This CDR3 is built from 16 residues.

Written as DNA, the CDR3 is TGCGCCAGCAGCCAAGTCGCAGGGGGCTCCTACAATGAGCAGTTCTTC. This gives the protein CASSQVAGGSYNEQFF. The rearrangement joins TRBV4-1 to TRBJ2-1, with TRBD1 matching over 7 bases. CDR1 and CDR2 (germline): MGHRA, YSYEKL. The CDR3 totals 16 residues. The junction had 3 bases not matched to a gene; V was cut back by 1 base and J by 0 bases.

The CDR3, as DNA: TGTGCCAGCAGCCCACAGGGGAAGGACACCGGGGAGCTGTTTTTT. This translates into CASSPQGKDTGELFF. This chain links TRBV7-9 with TRBJ2-2; TRBD1 matches 7 bases. V lost 5 bases and J lost 3; bases outside the gene matches: 6. The CDR3 totals 15 residues. The germline gives CDR1 SEHNR, CDR2 FQNEAQ (reference sequence).

This clonotype was counted between two and nine times. An end of the junction differs from the germline gene, which may be a read error. The chain employs TRBV7-7 and TRBJ2-5, with unresolved D. Germline values: CDR1 SSHAT, CDR2 FNYEAQ (reference sequence). The CDR3 is made up of 16 amino acids. CDR3 loop: CASSADRTRSRETQYF. The CDR3 nucleotides read TGTGCTAGCAGCGCGGACCGGACCCGCTCTCGGGAGACCCAGTACTTC.

The rearrangement uses TRBV4-1 and TRBJ2-5; possible D gene TRBD1, 6 bases. CDR3 size: 15 residues. V was clipped by 5 bases and J by 1 base, with 14 bases between them. CDR1 and CDR2 from the germline V gene are MGHRA and YSYEKL. CDR3 amino acids: CASSSGVYGQETQYF. In DNA, the CDR3 is TGCGCCAGCAGCTCAGGGGTCTACGGCCAAGAGACCCAGTACTTC.

The chain couples TRBV2 to TRBJ2-5, with a weak D call TRBD2 (6 bases). The germline CDR1 and CDR2 sequences are SNHLY and FYNNEI. The CDR3 is 17 residues long. Trimming stripped 7 bases from V and 3 bases from J, with 24 bases between. The CDR3 here is CASNLKIEGGIEETQYF. CDR3 nucleotide sequence: TGTGCCAGCAATCTAAAAATAGAGGGCGGGATAGAAGAGACCCAGTACTTC.